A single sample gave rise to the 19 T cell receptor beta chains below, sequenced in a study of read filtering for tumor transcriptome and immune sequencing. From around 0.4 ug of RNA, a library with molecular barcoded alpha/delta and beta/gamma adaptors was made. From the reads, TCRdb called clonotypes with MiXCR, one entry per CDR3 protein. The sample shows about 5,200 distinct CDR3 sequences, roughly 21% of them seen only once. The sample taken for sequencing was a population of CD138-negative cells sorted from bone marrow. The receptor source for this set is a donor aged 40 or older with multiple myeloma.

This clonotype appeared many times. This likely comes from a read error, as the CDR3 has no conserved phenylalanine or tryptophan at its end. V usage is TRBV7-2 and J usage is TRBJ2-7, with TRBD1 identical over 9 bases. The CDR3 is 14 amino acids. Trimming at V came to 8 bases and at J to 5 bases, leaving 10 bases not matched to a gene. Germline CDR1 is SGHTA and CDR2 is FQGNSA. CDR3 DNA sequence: TGTGCCAGCGGCCCCGGGACAGGGCTCAACGAGCAGTACCTC. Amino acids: CASGPGTGLNEQYL.

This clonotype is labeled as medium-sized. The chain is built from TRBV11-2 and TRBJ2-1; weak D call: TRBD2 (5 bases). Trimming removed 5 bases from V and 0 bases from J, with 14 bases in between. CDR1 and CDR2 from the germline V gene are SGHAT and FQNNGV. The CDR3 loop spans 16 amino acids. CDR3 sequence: CASSVSHGSSYNEQFF. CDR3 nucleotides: TGTGCCAGCAGCGTATCTCATGGGAGCTCCTACAATGAGCAGTTCTTC.

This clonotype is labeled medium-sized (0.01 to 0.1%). The CDR3 coding sequence is TGTGCCAGCAGCCGCAGAGAGGGGGCGTACGAGCAGTACTTC. It codes for CASSRREGAYEQYF. The chain links TRBV7-8 to TRBJ2-7, with 7 bases that match TRBD1. The germline V gene has CDR1 SGHVS and CDR2 FQNEAQ. The CDR3 spans 14 residues. Germline trimming cut 5 bases from V and 4 bases from J; bases unmatched to any gene: 8.

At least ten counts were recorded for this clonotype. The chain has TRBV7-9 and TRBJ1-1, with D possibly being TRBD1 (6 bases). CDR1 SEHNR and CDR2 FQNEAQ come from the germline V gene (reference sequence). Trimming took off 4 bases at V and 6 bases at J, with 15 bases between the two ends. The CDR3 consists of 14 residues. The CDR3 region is CASSSIQGRAEAFF. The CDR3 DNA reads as TGTGCCAGCAGCTCGATCCAGGGGAGGGCTGAAGCTTTCTTT.

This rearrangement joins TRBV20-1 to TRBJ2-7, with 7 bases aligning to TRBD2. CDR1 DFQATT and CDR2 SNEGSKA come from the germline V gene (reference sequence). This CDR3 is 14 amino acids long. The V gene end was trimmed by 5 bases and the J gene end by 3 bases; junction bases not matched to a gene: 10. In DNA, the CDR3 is TGCAGTGCTGGCCGGCCGCCGGGGGGCTACGAGCAGTACTTC. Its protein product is CSAGRPPGGYEQYF.

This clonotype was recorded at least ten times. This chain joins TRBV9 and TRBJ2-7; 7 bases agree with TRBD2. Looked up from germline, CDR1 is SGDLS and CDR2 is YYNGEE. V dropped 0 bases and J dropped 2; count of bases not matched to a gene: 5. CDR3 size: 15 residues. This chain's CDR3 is CASSVAGGRAYEQYF. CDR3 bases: TGTGCCAGCAGCGTAGCGGGTGGGAGGGCCTACGAGCAGTACTTC.

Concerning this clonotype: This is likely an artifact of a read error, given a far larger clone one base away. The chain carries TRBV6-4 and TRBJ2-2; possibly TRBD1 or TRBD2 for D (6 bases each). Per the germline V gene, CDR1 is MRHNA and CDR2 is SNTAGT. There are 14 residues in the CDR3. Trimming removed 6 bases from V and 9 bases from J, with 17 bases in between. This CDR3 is CASRGWSGARELFF. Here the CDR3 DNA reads TGTGCCAGCAGGGGCTGGTCGGGGGCCAGGGAGCTGTTTTTT.

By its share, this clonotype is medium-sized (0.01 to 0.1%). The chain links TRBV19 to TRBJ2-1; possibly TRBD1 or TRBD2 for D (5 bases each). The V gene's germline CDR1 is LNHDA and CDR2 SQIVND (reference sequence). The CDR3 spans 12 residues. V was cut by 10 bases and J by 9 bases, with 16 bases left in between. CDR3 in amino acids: CATTARAGEQFF. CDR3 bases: TGTGCCACCACGGCCAGGGCGGGTGAGCAGTTCTTC. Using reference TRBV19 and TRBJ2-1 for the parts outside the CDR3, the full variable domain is DGGITQSPKYLFRKEGQNVTLSCEQNLNHDAMYWYRQDPGQGLRLIYYSQIVNDFQKGDIAEGYSVSREKKESFPLTVTSAQKNPTAFYLCATTARAGEQFFGPGTRLTVL.

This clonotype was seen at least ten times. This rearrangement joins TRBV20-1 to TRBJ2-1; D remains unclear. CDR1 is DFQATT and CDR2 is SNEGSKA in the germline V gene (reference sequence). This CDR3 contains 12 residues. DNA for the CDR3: TGCTCAGCGCGTGAGTCCTACAATGAGCAGTTCTTC. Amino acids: CSARESYNEQFF.

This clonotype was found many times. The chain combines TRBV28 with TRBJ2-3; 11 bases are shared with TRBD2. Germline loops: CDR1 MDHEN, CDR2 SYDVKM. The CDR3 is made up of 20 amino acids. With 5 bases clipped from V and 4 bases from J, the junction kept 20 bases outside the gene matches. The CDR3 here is CASSPGHPTSGSGPADTQYF. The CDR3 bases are TGTGCCAGCAGTCCCGGACACCCAACTAGCGGGAGTGGCCCCGCAGATACGCAGTATTTT.

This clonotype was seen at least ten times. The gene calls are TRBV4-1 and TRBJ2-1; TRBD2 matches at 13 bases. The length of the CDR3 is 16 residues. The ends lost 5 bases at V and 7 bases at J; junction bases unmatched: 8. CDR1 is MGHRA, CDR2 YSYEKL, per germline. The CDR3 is CASSGLAGVSGNEQFF. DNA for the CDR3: TGCGCCAGCAGCGGACTAGCGGGAGTGTCTGGGAATGAGCAGTTCTTC.

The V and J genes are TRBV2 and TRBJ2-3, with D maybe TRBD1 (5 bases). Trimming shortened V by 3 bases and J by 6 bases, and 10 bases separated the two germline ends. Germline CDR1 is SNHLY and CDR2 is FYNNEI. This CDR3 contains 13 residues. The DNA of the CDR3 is TGTGCCAGCAGTGATGTTAGGGGCGATACGCAGTATTTT. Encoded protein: CASSDVRGDTQYF.

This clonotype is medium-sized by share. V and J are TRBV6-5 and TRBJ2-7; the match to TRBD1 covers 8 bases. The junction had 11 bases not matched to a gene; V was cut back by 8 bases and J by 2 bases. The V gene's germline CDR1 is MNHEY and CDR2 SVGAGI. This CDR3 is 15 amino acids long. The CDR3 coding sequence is TGTGCCAGCGCCCCGGGGCAGGGGGCCGCCTACGAGCAGTACTTC. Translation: CASAPGQGAAYEQYF.

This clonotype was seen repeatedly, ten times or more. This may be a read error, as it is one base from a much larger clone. The CDR3 is CSVGSDGTNEKRFF. Written as DNA, the CDR3 is TGCAGCGTAGGCAGTGACGGAACTAATGAAAAACGGTTTTTT. The rearrangement joins TRBV29-1 to TRBJ1-4; no reliable D call. This CDR3 spans 14 amino acids. The germline V gene has CDR1 SQVTM and CDR2 ANQGSEA.

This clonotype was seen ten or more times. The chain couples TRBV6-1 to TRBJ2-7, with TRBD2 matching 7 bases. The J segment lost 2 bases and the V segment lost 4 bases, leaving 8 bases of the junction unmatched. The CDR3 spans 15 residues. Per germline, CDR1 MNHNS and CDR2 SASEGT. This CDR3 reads CASSVDIAGTYEQYF. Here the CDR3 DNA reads TGTGCCAGCAGTGTAGACATAGCGGGCACCTACGAGCAGTACTTC.

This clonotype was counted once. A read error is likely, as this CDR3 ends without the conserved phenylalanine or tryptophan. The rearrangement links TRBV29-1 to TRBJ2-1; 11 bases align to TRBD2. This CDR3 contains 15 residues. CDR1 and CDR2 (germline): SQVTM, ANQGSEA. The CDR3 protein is CSVVWLTSGDNEQFL. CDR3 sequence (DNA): TGCAGCGTTGTTTGGCTGACTAGCGGGGACAACGAGCAGTTCCTC.

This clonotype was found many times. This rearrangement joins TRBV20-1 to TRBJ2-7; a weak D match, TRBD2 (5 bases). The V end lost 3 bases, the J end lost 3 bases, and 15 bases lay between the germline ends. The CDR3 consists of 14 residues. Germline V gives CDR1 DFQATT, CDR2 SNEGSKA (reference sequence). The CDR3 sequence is CSASTGMGYYEQYF. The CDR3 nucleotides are TGCAGTGCTAGTACCGGGATGGGTTACTACGAGCAGTACTTC.

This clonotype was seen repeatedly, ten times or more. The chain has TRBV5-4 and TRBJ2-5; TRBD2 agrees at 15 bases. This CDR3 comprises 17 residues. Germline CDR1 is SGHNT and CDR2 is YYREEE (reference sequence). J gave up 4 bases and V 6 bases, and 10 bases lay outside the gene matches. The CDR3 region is CASNTRRGLAGGETQYF. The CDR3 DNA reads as TGTGCCAGCAACACAAGACGGGGACTAGCGGGAGGAGAGACCCAGTACTTC.

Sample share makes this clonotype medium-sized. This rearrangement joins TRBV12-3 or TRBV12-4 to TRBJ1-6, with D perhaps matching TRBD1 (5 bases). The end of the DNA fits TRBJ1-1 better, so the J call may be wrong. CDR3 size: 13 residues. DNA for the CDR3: TGTGCCAGCAGTTTTCGGGGCGCGTCTGAAGCTTTCTTT. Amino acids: CASSFRGASEAFF.